A selection of T cell receptor beta chains follows, all from one sample in a study of post-analysis software for immune sequencing data. A single record per CDR3 protein comes from TCRdb applying MiXCR to the PCR reads. The table has 600,000 to 750,000 distinct CDR3 sequences, around 60% seen once. Sequenced input: blood. Receptors were obtained from a girl aged 2 to 9 with multiple sclerosis. The CDR3 runs from the conserved cysteine through the conserved F or W. A D gene is named only where the DNA matches it firmly. Some rows mark clone size as missing; the rest say once, few, many or name a class of expanded clone.

v_gene: TRBV20-1; d_gene: .; abundance: .; j_gene: TRBJ2-5; len: 16; CDR3aa: CSAPTLTDRSQETQYF; CDR3nt: TGCAGTGCTCCGACCCTCACAGATAGATCCCAAGAGACCCAGTACTTC
v_gene: TRBV20-1; d_gene: .; abundance: once; j_gene: TRBJ2-3; len: 14; CDR3aa: CSARDVQSTDTQYF; CDR3nt: TGCAGTGCTAGAGATGTCCAAAGCACAGATACGCAGTATTTT
v_gene: TRBV7-2; d_gene: TRBD2; abundance: .; j_gene: TRBJ2-3; len: 17; CDR3aa: CASSLFWRGSRADTQYF; CDR3nt: TGTGCCAGCAGCTTATTCTGGCGGGGGTCGAGGGCAGATACGCAGTATTTT
v_gene: TRBV12-5; d_gene: TRBD1; abundance: .; j_gene: TRBJ2-4; len: 17; CDR3aa: CASGLGGTGQAKNIQYF; CDR3nt: TGTGCTAGTGGTTTGGGTGGGACAGGTCAAGCCAAAAACATTCAGTACTTC
v_gene: TRBV27; d_gene: TRBD1; abundance: .; j_gene: TRBJ1-1; len: 15; CDR3aa: CASSTPQGAWTEAFF; CDR3nt: TGTGCCAGCAGTACCCCCCAGGGGGCTTGGACTGAAGCTTTCTTT
v_gene: TRBV5-1; d_gene: TRBD1; abundance: .; j_gene: TRBJ2-3; len: 14; CDR3aa: CASSPWTGEGTQYF; CDR3nt: TGCGCCAGCAGCCCATGGACAGGGGAGGGTACGCAGTATTTT
v_gene: TRBV20-1; d_gene: .; abundance: .; j_gene: TRBJ1-4; len: 14; CDR3aa: CSALEEGGDEKLFF; CDR3nt: TGCAGTGCCCTGGAGGAGGGTGGTGATGAAAAACTGTTTTTT
v_gene: TRBV7-2; d_gene: TRBD2; abundance: .; j_gene: TRBJ2-1; len: 15; CDR3aa: CASSLLAGAPNEQFF; CDR3nt: TGTGCCAGCAGCCTACTAGCGGGAGCCCCCAATGAGCAGTTCTTC
v_gene: TRBV11-2; d_gene: .; abundance: many; j_gene: TRBJ2-5; len: 13; CDR3aa: CASSSTYQETQYF; CDR3nt: TGTGCCAGCAGCTCGACATACCAAGAGACCCAGTACTTC
v_gene: TRBV29-1; d_gene: .; abundance: .; j_gene: TRBJ2-6; len: 13; CDR3aa: CSVSGSGANARTF; CDR3nt: TGCAGCGTTTCAGGATCAGGGGCCAACGCCCGGACTTTC